A single T cell receptor beta chain is shown here with its context. Its specificity is not known. Without the conserved terminal phenylalanine or tryptophan, this CDR3 likely stems from a read error. It was with a sample-barcoded 5' primer and a J-beta primer mix that a second PCR of roughly 6 to 12 cycles was run. TCRdb called the 5' RACE reads again in MiXCR, with one record for every CDR3 protein. Among more than 900,000 distinct CDR3 sequences, under 30% were seen once, and the ten largest hold about 0.72%. The CDR3 length is 14 residues. Germline CDR1 is SQVTM and CDR2 is ANQGSEA. The data were taken from a study of blood T cells in healthy people across ages. Isolated PBMCs totaled at least 6.5 million in each sample. Each sample provided at least 6 micrograms of extracted total RNA. Study results and limitations: Possibly confounding the expanded clonotype changes was the fact that donor CMV status was unknown.

These data were likewise used in another study, on T cells of mothers and their children.

The J gene is TRBJ2-5, the V gene TRBV29-1; D call uncertain. The DNA matches TRBJ2-1 better at its end, which makes the J call doubtful. The TCR was taken from a girl between 2 and 10 years old in good health. The sample taken for sequencing was blood. This CDR3 reads CSVVVVVASDEQFV. CDR3 DNA sequence: TGCAGCGTTGTTGTGGTGGTAGCATCAGATGAGCAGTTCGTC.